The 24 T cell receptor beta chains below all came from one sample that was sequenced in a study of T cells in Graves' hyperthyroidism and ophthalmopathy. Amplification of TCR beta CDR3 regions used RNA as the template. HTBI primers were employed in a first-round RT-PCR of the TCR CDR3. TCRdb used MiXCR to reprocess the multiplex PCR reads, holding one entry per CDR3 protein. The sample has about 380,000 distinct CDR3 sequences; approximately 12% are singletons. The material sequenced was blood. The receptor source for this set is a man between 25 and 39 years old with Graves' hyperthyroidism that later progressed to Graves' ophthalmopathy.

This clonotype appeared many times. CDR3 coding DNA: TGTGCCAGCAGTTTAACAAACGATCAAGAGACCCAGTACTTC. Residues: CASSLTNDQETQYF. This rearrangement joins TRBV28 to TRBJ2-5; the D is unclear. Germline CDR1 is MDHEN and CDR2 is SYDVKM. The CDR3 spans 14 residues. V lost 2 bases and J 2 bases, leaving 9 bases between the germline ends.

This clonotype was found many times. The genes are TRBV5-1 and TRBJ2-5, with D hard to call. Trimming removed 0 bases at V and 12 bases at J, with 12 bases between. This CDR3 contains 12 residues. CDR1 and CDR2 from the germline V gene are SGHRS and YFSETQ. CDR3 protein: CASSLAGSVKYF. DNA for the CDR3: TGCGCCAGCAGCTTGGCGGGCAGCGTCAAGTACTTC.

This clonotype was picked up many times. CDR3 bases: TGTGCCAGCAGCCAAGTTAAGGGGGAGAATCAGCCCCAGCATTTT. Encoded protein: CASSQVKGENQPQHF. The chain is built from TRBV3-1 and TRBJ1-5, with D possibly TRBD1 on 6 matching bases. This CDR3 region has 15 residues. Germline CDR1 LGHDT, CDR2 YNNKEL (reference sequence). V dropped 1 base and J dropped 4 bases, with 11 bases sitting between them.

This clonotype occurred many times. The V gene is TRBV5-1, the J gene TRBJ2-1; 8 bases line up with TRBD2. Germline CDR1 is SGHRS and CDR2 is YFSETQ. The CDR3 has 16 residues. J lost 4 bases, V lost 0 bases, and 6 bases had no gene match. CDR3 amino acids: CASSLGVSGVYNEQFF. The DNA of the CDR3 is TGCGCCAGCAGCTTGGGGGTTAGCGGGGTATACAATGAGCAGTTCTTC.

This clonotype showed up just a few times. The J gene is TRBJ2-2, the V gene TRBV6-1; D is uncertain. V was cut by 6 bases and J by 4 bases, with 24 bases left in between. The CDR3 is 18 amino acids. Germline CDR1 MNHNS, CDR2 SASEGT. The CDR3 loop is CASREYTAQTLGTGELFF. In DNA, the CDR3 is TGTGCCAGCAGGGAGTATACCGCGCAGACGTTGGGCACCGGGGAGCTGTTTTTT.

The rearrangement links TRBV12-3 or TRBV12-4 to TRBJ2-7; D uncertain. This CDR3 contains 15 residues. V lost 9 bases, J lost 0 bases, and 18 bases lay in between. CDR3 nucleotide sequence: TGTGCCAGTTCATCCGCCCTCGCTGGCTCCTACGAGCAGTACTTC. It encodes CASSSALAGSYEQYF.

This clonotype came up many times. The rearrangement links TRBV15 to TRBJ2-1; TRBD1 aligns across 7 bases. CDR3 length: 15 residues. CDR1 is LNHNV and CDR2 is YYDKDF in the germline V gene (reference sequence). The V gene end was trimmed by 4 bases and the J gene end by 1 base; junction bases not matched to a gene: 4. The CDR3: CATSTGTESYNEQFF. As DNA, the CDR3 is TGTGCCACCAGCACCGGGACAGAGTCCTACAATGAGCAGTTCTTC.

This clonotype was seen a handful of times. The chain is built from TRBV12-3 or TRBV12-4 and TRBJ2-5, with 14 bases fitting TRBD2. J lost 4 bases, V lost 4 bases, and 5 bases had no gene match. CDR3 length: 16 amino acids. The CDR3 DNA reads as TGTGCCAGCAGTTCGACTAGCGGGGGGGCCATAGAGACCCAGTACTTC. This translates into CASSSTSGGAIETQYF.

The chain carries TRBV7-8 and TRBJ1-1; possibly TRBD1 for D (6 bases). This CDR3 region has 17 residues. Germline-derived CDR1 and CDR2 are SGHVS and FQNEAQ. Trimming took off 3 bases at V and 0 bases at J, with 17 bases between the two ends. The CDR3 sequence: CASSFLGQRKVNTEAFF. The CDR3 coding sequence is TGTGCCAGCAGCTTTCTCGGACAGAGAAAGGTGAACACTGAAGCTTTCTTT.

The CDR3 reads CASSYSAEKAYEQYF. CDR3 DNA sequence: TGTGCCAGCAGTTACTCGGCAGAGAAGGCCTACGAGCAGTACTTC. This rearrangement joins TRBV6-5 to TRBJ2-7; D not resolved. Between the trimmed V and J ends, which lost 0 bases and 2 bases, there was a span of 11 bases. The CDR3 spans 15 residues. CDR1 and CDR2 (germline): MNHEY, SVGAGI.

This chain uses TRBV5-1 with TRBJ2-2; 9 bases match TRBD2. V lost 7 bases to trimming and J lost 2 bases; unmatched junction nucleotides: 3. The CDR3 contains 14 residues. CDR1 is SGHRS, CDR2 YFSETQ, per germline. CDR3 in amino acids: CASSGLANTGELFF. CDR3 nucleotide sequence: TGCGCCAGCTCGGGACTAGCAAACACCGGGGAGCTGTTTTTT.

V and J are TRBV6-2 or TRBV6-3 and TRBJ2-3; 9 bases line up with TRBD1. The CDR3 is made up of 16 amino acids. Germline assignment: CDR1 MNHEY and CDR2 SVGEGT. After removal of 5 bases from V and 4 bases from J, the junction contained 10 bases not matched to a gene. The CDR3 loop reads CASSQTGTGSADTQYF. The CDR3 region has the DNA TGTGCCAGCAGTCAAACCGGGACAGGGAGTGCAGATACGCAGTATTTT.

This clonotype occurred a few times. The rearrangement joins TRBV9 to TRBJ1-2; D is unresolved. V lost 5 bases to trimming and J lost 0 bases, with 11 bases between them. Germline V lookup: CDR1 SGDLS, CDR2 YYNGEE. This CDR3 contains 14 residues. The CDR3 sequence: CASSQDQSNYGYTF. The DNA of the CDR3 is TGTGCCAGCAGTCAGGACCAGTCTAACTATGGCTACACCTTC.

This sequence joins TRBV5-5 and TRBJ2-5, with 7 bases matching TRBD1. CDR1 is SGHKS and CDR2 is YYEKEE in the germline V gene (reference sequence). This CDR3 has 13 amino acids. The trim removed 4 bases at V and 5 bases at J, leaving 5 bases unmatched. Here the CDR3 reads CASSGGQRETQYF. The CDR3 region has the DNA TGTGCCAGCAGCGGGGGACAGAGGGAGACCCAGTACTTC.

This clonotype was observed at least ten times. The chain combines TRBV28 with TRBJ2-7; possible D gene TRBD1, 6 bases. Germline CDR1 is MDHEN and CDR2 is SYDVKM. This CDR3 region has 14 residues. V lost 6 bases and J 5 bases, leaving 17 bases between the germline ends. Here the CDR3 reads CASRPSTGNHEQYF. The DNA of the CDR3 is TGTGCCAGCAGACCCAGTACAGGGAACCACGAGCAGTACTTC.

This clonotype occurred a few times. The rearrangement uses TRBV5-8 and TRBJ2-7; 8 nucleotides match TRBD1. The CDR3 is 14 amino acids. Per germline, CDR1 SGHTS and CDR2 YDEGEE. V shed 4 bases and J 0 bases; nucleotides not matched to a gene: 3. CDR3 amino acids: CASSRQGISYEQYF. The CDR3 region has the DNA TGTGCCAGCAGCCGACAGGGGATCTCCTACGAGCAGTACTTC.

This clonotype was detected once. CDR3 sequence (DNA): TGTGCCTGGAGTTATTTAGCGGTAGTTTTCTTT. It translates to CAWSYLAVVFF. The chain joins TRBV30 to TRBJ1-1, with D uncertain. CDR1 GTSNPN and CDR2 SVGIG come from the germline V gene (reference sequence). The CDR3 length is 11 residues. Trimming removed 2 bases at V and 13 bases at J, with 14 bases between. Full variable domain (outside the CDR3, taken from reference TRBV30 and TRBJ1-1): SQTIHQWPATLVQPVGSPLSLECTVEGTSNPNLYWYRQAAGRGLQLLFYSVGIGQISSEVPQNLSASRPQDRQFILSSKKLLLSDSGFYLCAWSYLAVVFFGQGTRLTVV.

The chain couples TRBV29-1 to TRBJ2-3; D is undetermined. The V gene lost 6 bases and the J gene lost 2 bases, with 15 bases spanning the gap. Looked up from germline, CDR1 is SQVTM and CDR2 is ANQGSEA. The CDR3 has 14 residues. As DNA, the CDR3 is TGCAGCGTCACTCGGGTAGGGCCCACAGATACGCAGTATTTT. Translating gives CSVTRVGPTDTQYF.

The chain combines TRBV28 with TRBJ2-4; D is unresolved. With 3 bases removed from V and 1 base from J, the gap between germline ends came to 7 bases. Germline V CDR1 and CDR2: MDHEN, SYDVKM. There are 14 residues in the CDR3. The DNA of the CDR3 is TGTGCCAGCAGTTTGGTGACTGCCAAAAACATTCAGTACTTC. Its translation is CASSLVTAKNIQYF.

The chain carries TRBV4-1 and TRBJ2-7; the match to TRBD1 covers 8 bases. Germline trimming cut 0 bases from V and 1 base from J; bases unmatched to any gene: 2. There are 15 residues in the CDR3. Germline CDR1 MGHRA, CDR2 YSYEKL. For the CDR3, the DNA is TGCGCCAGCAGCCAAGAGGGACAGGAATCCTACGAGCAGTACTTC. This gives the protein CASSQEGQESYEQYF.

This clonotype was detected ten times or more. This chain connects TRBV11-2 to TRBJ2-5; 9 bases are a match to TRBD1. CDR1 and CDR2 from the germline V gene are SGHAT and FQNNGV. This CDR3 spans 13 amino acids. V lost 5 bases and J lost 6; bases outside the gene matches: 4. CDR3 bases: TGTGCCAGCAGCCCAGGGACAGGGAAGACCCAGTACTTC. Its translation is CASSPGTGKTQYF.

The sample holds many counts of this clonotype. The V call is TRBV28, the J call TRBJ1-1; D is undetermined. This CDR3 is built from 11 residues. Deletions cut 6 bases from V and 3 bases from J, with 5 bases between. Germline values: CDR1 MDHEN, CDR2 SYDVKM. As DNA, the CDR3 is TGTGCCAGCAGACACCACACTGAAGCTTTCTTT. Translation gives CASRHHTEAFF.

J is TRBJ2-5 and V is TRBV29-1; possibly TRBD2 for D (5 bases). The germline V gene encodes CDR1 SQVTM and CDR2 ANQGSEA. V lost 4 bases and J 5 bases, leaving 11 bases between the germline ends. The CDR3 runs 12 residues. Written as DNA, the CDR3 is TGCAGCGTTGTTCGGGGTGGCGAGACCCAGTACTTC. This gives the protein CSVVRGGETQYF. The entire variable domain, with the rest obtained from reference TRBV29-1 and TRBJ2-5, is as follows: SAVISQKPSRDICQRGTSLTIQCQVDSQVTMMFWYRQQPGQSLTLIATANQGSEATYESGFVIDKFPISRPNLTFSTLTVSNMSPEDSSIYLCSVVRGGETQYFGPGTRLLVL.

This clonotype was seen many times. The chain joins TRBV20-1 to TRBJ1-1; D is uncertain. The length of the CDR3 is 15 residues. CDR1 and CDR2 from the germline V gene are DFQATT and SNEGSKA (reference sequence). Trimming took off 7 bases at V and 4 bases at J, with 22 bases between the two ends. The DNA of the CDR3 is TGCAGTGTTAAACCCGACGGCCCCCGGAGCACTGAAGCTTTCTTT. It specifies CSVKPDGPRSTEAFF.